This T cell receptor (beta chain) was documented in a study of T cells in Graves' hyperthyroidism and ophthalmopathy. TCR beta CDR3 regions were amplified from RNA. The primer set for the first-round RT-PCR of the TCR CDR3 was HTBI. One entry per CDR3 protein results from TCRdb running MiXCR on the multiplex PCR reads. The data contain approximately 100,000 distinct CDR3 sequences, over 45% of them singletons. CDR3 size: 12 residues. V was clipped by 3 bases and J by 9 bases, with 9 bases between them. There are many counts of this clonotype. The sequence came from a man aged 40-50 years with Graves' hyperthyroidism. The rearrangement uses TRBV12-3 or TRBV12-4 and TRBJ2-1; D is undetermined. Sequencing was done on a sample of blood. The CDR3 sequence is CASSFRGIEQFF. The CDR3 bases are TGTGCCAGCAGTTTTCGTGGGATTGAGCAGTTCTTC.